This T cell receptor (beta chain) was observed in a study of blood T cell repertoires in COVID-19. The overall study: COVID-19 samples, acute and convalescent, were from the United States, Italy and Spain. PBMCs, B-cell-depleted T cells, or T cells provided the cDNA or gDNA that made up the material.

Deletions cut 3 bases from V and 5 bases from J, with 11 bases between. Per germline, CDR1 SGHTS and CDR2 YDEGEE. This CDR3 region has 13 residues. In the original processing: Estimates of nucleated cell counts were drawn from the amplification of reference gene primers. Generated by immunoSEQ multiplex PCR, the TCRdb table keeps only in-frame clones and is missing some. V and J calls plus clone size are reproduced from that table; the DNA served to infer D and trimming. The data show hundreds of thousands of clones, with around 87% seen just once and roughly 2.1% held by the top ten. Sequences were obtained from peripheral blood. The clonotype comes from a man between 18 and 35 years old with active or convalescent COVID-19. This chain uses TRBV5-8 with TRBJ1-1; D remains ambiguous. The CDR3 DNA is TGTGCCAGCAGCTCGGGTTTCTTGACTGAAGCTTTCTTT. Its translation is CASSSGFLTEAFF.